The 17 T cell receptor beta chains below were found in one sample sequenced in a study of shared clonotypes between healthy human individuals (TCRdb year 2020). The library was obtained by the immunoSEQ multiplex PCR assay. In TCRdb, the immuneACCESS table is reduced to in-frame sequences with V and J assigned. These tables do not hold every clone; where another copy was compared, an unresolved V gene accounts for under half, and the others remain unexplained. Counted in this sample were about 2.4 million clones; roughly 93% of them appeared once. The top ten clonotypes cover 0.36% of the sample. The source material was naive CD4+ T cells from PBMCs. Reading the label with the study, this specimen's cell subset or site is: CD45RA+ positively selected. The receptors stem from a man younger than 30 in good health. Some clones in this sample may be carry-over from other donors' samples.

This clone was seen a few times. The chain has TRBV28 and TRBJ1-4; perhaps TRBD1 as D (6 bases). Trimming left V 5 bases short and J 5 bases short, with 9 bases between. The CDR3 is 13 amino acids. Germline V gene data show CDR1 as MDHEN and CDR2 as SYDVKM. The CDR3 DNA reads TGTGCCAGCAGTGTTACAGGGAATGAAAAACTGTTTTTT. This sequence encodes CASSVTGNEKLFF.

The gene calls are TRBV5-4 and TRBJ1-5, with D uncertain. The germline V gene has CDR1 SGHNT and CDR2 YYREEE (reference sequence). CDR3 size: 13 residues. Trimming left V 4 bases short and J 5 bases short, with 10 bases between. CDR3 loop: CASSNDGYQPQHF. CDR3 DNA: TGTGCCAGCAGCAACGACGGTTATCAGCCCCAGCATTTT.

V usage is TRBV28 and J usage is TRBJ2-4; the D gene is possibly TRBD2 (6 bases). V was trimmed by 5 bases and J by 0 bases, leaving 17 bases between them. The length of the CDR3 is 17 residues. The germline CDR1 and CDR2 sequences are MDHEN and SYDVKM. CDR3 sequence (DNA): TGTGCCAGCAGTCCACCCACGGGGGTTCTAGCCAAAAACATTCAGTACTTC. Its translation is CASSPPTGVLAKNIQYF.

V usage is TRBV30 and J usage is TRBJ1-2; D perhaps matches TRBD1 (6 bases). The CDR3 covers 13 residues. The V gene's germline CDR1 is GTSNPN and CDR2 SVGIG (reference sequence). V was shortened by 3 bases and J by 7 bases, with 15 bases between the two germline ends. The CDR3 here is CAWRTGPWGGYTF. The CDR3 DNA follows: TGTGCCTGGAGGACAGGCCCCTGGGGTGGCTACACCTTC.

The chain recombines TRBV5-4 with TRBJ1-2; TRBD1 might be the D (6 bases). Germline loops: CDR1 SGHNT, CDR2 YYREEE (reference sequence). The CDR3 is 13 residues long. Trimming took off 1 base at V and 7 bases at J, with 11 bases between the two ends. CDR3 protein: CASSLLGGRGYTF. DNA for the CDR3: TGTGCCAGCAGCTTGCTCGGGGGCCGTGGCTACACCTTC.

The CDR3 DNA is TGTGCCTGGGACGATCTAGCGGGAGAGAAGAATGAGCAGTTCTTC. The encoded protein is CAWDDLAGEKNEQFF. The chain uses TRBV30 and TRBJ2-1; 10 bases align to TRBD2. Germline lookup yields CDR1 GTSNPN and CDR2 SVGIG (reference sequence). With 5 bases clipped from V and 7 bases from J, the junction kept 11 bases outside the gene matches. This CDR3 has 15 residues.

The chain recombines TRBV11-2 with TRBJ1-2; maybe TRBD1 (5 bases). The CDR3 contains 13 residues. Trimming removed 0 bases at V and 7 bases at J, with 9 bases between. The germline gives CDR1 SGHAT, CDR2 FQNNGV. CDR3 sequence reads: CASSLDFDSGYTF. The CDR3 DNA reads as TGTGCCAGCAGCTTAGACTTCGACAGTGGCTACACCTTC.

The chain recombines TRBV29-1 with TRBJ2-7, with D maybe TRBD2 (6 bases). Trimming left V 6 bases short and J 5 bases short, with 17 bases between. Germline V gives CDR1 SQVTM, CDR2 ANQGSEA. CDR3 length equals 13 residues. CDR3 DNA: TGCAGCGTGGCCCATGGGGGGAGAGACGAGCAGTACTTC. Translated: CSVAHGGRDEQYF.

The chain is built from TRBV5-1 and TRBJ2-7; 8 bases fit TRBD1. This CDR3 contains 14 residues. Germline CDR1 reads SGHRS; CDR2 reads YFSETQ. Trimming removed 2 bases from V and 6 bases from J; junction bases left unmatched: 7. The CDR3 DNA reads as TGCGCCAGCAGCTTTACAGGGGGGCCCACCGAGCAGTACTTC. Amino acids: CASSFTGGPTEQYF.

This chain joins TRBV6-5 and TRBJ2-7; D possibly matches TRBD1 or TRBD2 (6 bases each). CDR3 length equals 14 residues. Trimming left V 4 bases short and J 3 bases short, with 13 bases between. CDR1 and CDR2 from the germline V gene are MNHEY and SVGAGI. The CDR3 region has the DNA TGTGCCAGCAGTTCGCGGGACACAAGCTACGAGCAGTACTTC. It specifies CASSSRDTSYEQYF.

Worth noting for this clone: Other nucleotide sequences in the sample specify the same CDR3. The V call is TRBV25-1, the J call TRBJ1-3, with unresolved D. The CDR3 is made up of 14 amino acids. V shed 6 bases and J shed 1 base, with 10 bases lying between them. Per the germline V gene, CDR1 is MGHDK and CDR2 is SYGVNS. In nucleotides, the CDR3 is TGTGCCAGCAGCCCTCCGGGATCTGGAAACACCATATATTTT. This gives the protein CASSPPGSGNTIYF. Looking up the rest from reference TRBV25-1 and TRBJ1-3 gives the full variable domain: EADIYQTPRYLVIGTGKKITLECSQTMGHDKMYWYQQDPGMELHLIHYSYGVNSTEKGDLSSESTVSRIRTEHFPLTLESARPSHTSQYLCASSPPGSGNTIYFGEGSWLTVV.

Only one count was recorded for this clone. The rearrangement joins TRBV6-1 to TRBJ1-5; D call uncertain. V lost 6 bases and J lost 1, with 13 bases in between. The germline gives CDR1 MNHNS, CDR2 SASEGT. The CDR3 spans 15 residues. The CDR3 DNA reads TGTGCCAGCAGAACGGGAATATTCAGCAATCAGCCCCAGCATTTT. Its translation is CASRTGIFSNQPQHF.

The CDR3 loop is CASPGVSGETQYF. CDR3 nucleotides: TGTGCCTCTCCGGGGGTTTCCGGTGAGACCCAGTACTTC. This rearrangement joins TRBV30 to TRBJ2-5, with a possible D match to TRBD2 (6 bases). Trimming took off 7 bases at V and 5 bases at J, with 17 bases between the two ends. From germline, CDR1 is GTSNPN and CDR2 SVGIG (reference sequence). This CDR3 has 13 amino acids.

This rearrangement joins TRBV9 to TRBJ1-2, with a weak D call TRBD1 (6 bases). V lost 1 base, J lost 7 bases, and 11 bases lay in between. This CDR3 comprises 13 residues. CDR1 and CDR2 (germline): SGDLS, YYNGEE. The CDR3 nucleotides read TGTGCCAGCAGCGTATTACAGGGATTTGGCTACACCTTC. The encoded protein is CASSVLQGFGYTF.

The rearrangement joins TRBV18 to TRBJ2-7, with 10 bases aligning to TRBD1. The CDR3 runs to 13 residues. V lost 6 bases and J lost 7; bases outside the gene matches: 6. Germline lookup yields CDR1 KGHSH and CDR2 LQKENI. The CDR3 DNA follows: TGTGCCAGCTCGGCAGACAGGGGGCGGGAGCAGTACTTC. This gives the protein CASSADRGREQYF.

In the case of this clone: The identical CDR3 is also encoded by other nucleotide sequences in the sample. The rearrangement joins TRBV5-1 to TRBJ2-3; tentatively, D is TRBD1 or TRBD2 (5 bases each). V was clipped by 5 bases and J by 2 bases, with 9 bases between them. Germline V gene data show CDR1 as SGHRS and CDR2 as YFSETQ. This CDR3 is built from 13 residues. CDR3 region: CASRPGTTDTQYF. CDR3 nucleotides: TGCGCCAGCAGACCGGGGACCACAGATACGCAGTATTTT.

The chain employs TRBV7-3 and TRBJ1-1; D not resolved. The ends were cut back, 5 bases at V and 1 base at J, with 8 bases in the middle. Germline V lookup: CDR1 SGHTA, CDR2 FQGTGA. CDR3 length: 13 amino acids. In nucleotides, the CDR3 is TGTGCCAGCAGCCCCCCGGGGAACACTGAAGCTTTCTTT. This sequence encodes CASSPPGNTEAFF.